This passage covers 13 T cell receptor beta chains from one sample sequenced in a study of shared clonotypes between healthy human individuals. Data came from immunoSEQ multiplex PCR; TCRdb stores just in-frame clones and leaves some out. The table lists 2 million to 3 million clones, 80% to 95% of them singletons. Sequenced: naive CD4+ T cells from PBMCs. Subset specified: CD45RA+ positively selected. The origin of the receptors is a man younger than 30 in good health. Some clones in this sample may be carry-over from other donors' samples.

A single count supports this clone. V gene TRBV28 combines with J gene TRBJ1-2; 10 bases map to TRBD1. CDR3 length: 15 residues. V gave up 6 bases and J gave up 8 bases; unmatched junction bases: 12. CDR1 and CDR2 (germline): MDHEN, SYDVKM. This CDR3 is CASRSNRDRGYGYTF. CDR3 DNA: TGTGCCAGCAGATCCAACCGGGACAGGGGATACGGCTACACCTTC.

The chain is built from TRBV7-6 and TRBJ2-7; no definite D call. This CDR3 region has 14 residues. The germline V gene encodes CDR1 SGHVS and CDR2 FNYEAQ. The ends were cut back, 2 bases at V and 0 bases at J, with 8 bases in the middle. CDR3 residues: CASSLYYNSYEQYF. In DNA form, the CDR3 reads TGTGCCAGCAGCTTATACTATAACTCCTACGAGCAGTACTTC. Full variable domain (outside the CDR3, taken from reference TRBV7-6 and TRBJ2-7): GAGVSQSPRYKVTKRGQDVALRCDPISGHVSLYWYRQALGQGPEFLTYFNYEAQQDKSGLPNDRFSAERPEGSISTLTIQRTEQRDSAMYRCASSLYYNSYEQYFGPGTRLTVT.

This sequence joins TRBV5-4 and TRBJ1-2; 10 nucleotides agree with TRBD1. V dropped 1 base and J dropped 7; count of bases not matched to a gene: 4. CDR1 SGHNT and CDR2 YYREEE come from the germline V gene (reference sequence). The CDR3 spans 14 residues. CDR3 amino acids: CASSLSDRGLGYTF. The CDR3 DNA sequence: TGTGCCAGCAGCTTGTCAGACAGGGGGCTTGGCTACACCTTC.

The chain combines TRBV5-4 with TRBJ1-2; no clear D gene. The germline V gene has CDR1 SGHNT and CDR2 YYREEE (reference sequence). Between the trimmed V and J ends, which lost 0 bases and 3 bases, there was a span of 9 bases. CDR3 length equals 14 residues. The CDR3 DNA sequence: TGTGCCAGCAGCTTGGGTCTTGGCGACTATGGCTACACCTTC. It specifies CASSLGLGDYGYTF.

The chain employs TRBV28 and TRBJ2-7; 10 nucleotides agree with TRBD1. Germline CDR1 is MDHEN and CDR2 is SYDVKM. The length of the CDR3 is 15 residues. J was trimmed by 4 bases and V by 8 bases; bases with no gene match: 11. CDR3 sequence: CASETGRDRGYEQYF. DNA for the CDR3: TGTGCCAGCGAAACGGGCCGGGACAGGGGATACGAGCAGTACTTC.

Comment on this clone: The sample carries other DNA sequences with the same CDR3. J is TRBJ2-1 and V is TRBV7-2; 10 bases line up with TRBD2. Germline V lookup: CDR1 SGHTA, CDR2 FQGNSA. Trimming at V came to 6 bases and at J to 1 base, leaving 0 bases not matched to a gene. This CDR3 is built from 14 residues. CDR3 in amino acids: CASRTSGSYNEQFF. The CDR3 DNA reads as TGTGCCAGCAGGACTAGCGGGTCCTACAATGAGCAGTTCTTC.

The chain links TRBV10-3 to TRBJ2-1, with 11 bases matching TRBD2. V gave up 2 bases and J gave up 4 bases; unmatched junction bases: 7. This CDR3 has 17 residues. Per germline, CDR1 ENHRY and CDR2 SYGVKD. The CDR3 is CAISEKFGTSGYNEQFF. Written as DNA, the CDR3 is TGTGCCATCAGTGAGAAGTTTGGGACTAGCGGTTACAATGAGCAGTTCTTC.

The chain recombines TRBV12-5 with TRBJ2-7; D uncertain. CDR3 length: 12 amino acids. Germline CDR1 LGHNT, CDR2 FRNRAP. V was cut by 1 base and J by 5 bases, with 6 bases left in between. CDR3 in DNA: TGTGCTAGTGGTTTGGGTTGGGACGAGCAGTACTTC. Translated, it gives CASGLGWDEQYF.

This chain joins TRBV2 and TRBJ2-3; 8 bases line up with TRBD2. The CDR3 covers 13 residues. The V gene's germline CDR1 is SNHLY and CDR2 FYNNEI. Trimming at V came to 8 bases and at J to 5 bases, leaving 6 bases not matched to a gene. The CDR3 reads CASERERVDTQYF. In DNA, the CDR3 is TGTGCCAGCGAGCGGGAGCGAGTAGATACGCAGTATTTT.

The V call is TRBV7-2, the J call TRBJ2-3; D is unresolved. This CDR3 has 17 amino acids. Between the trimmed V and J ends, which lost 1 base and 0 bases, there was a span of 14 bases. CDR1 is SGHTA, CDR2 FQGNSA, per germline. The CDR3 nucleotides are TGTGCCAGCAGCTTAGTTATCTCCAGGCGAAGCACAGATACGCAGTATTTT. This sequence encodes CASSLVISRRSTDTQYF.

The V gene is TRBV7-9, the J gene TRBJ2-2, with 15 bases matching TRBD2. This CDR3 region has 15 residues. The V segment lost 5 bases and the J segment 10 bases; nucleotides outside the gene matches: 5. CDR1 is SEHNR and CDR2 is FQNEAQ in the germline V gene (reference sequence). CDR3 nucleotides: TGTGCCAGCAGCCACGGGACTAGCGGGAGGACGGAGCTGTTTTTT. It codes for CASSHGTSGRTELFF. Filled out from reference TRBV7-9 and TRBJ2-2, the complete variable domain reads DTGVSQNPRHKITKRGQNVTFRCDPISEHNRLYWYRQTLGQGPEFLTYFQNEAQLEKSRLLSDRFSAERPKGSFSTLEIQRTEQGDSAMYLCASSHGTSGRTELFFGEGSRLTVL.

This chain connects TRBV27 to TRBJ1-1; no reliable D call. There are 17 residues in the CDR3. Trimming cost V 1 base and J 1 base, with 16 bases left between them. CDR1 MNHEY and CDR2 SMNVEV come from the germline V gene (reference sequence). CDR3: CASSLFGNIGGNTEAFF. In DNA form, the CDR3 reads TGTGCCAGCAGTTTATTCGGGAACATAGGCGGGAACACTGAAGCTTTCTTT.

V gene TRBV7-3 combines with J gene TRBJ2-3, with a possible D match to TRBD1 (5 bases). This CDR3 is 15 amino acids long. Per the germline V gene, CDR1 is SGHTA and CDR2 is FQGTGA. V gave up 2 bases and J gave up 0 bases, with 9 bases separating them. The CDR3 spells CASSLGRVSTDTQYF. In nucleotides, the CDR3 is TGTGCCAGCAGCTTAGGCAGGGTTAGCACAGATACGCAGTATTTT.